The entry below gives a single T cell receptor (beta chain) sequence along with its context. Its specificity is unknown. Germline V lookup: CDR1 MNHEY, CDR2 SMNVEV (reference sequence). The V gene lost 4 bases and the J gene lost 5 bases, with 15 bases spanning the gap. The CDR3 runs to 16 residues. This table comes from immunoSEQ multiplex PCR, and its TCRdb copy is limited to in-frame clones, with some not included. In the table there are 120,000 to 150,000 clones, approximately 80% of which are singletons. This sample is part of a study of cytotoxic CD8 clonotypes in ibrutinib-treated CLL. Regarding the study as a whole: Once treatment began, public clonotypes, which were uncommon, contracted or stayed stable.

The V gene is TRBV27, the J gene TRBJ1-6; D call uncertain. This material consisted of PBMCs, taken after 12 months of ibrutinib treatment. This TCR came from a human donor with chronic lymphocytic leukemia. DNA for the CDR3: TGTGCCAGCAGTTACTATCCAAGCCCGCATAATTCACCCCTCCACTTT. Protein: CASSYYPSPHNSPLHF.